These T cell receptor beta chains were read from a single sample in a study of blood T cell repertoires in COVID-19. Assay used: immunoSEQ multiplex PCR; TCRdb lists only in-frame clones, some missing. The sample lists some 80,000 clones, about three quarters occurring once. Specimen: peripheral blood. Receptor source: a woman of 80 years or more with active or convalescent COVID-19. Each CDR3 is given without its conserved first and last residue. Fields, in order: V gene, J gene, CDR3 protein.

V: TRBV5-1; J: TRBJ2-3; CDR3: ASSLGLAQGDTQY
V: TRBV5-5; J: TRBJ1-6; CDR3: ASSLFHAGGNSPLH
V: TRBV4-3; J: TRBJ1-6; CDR3: ASSQDLESPLH
V: TRBV4-1; J: TRBJ2-7; CDR3: ASSPTGDYEQY
V: TRBV9; J: TRBJ2-7; CDR3: ASSPNPSDSEQY
V: TRBV10-3; J: TRBJ1-6; CDR3: AISHTRDRGRSYNSPLH
V: TRBV6-5; J: TRBJ2-5; CDR3: ASTNSGGPQETQY
V: TRBV2; J: TRBJ2-1; CDR3: ASSGPGQGGNEQF
V: TRBV2; J: TRBJ1-1; CDR3: ASRPGHLGGNTEAF
V: TRBV27; J: TRBJ1-1; CDR3: ASSLTGAPEAF
V: TRBV7-2; J: TRBJ2-7; CDR3: ASSLFGTSGGPIHEQY
V: TRBV9; J: TRBJ1-6; CDR3: ASSIFYNSPLH
V: TRBV13; J: TRBJ1-1; CDR3: ASSLRNRGSTEAF
V: TRBV27; J: TRBJ2-3; CDR3: ASSFKPGGFLVSTDTQY
V: TRBV19; J: TRBJ1-4; CDR3: ASSSDRGQDEKLF
V: TRBV2; J: TRBJ1-6; CDR3: ASSGGQGYNSPLH
V: TRBV10-2; J: TRBJ1-5; CDR3: ASSESGGNNQPQH
V: TRBV24-1; J: TRBJ2-1; CDR3: ATSDFSGTGVDEQF
V: TRBV19; J: TRBJ1-3; CDR3: ASERGTNPSGNTIY
V: TRBV27; J: TRBJ2-6; CDR3: ASSFQAGTGANVLT
V: TRBV4-3; J: TRBJ2-7; CDR3: ASSQEKRHPTFYEQY
V: TRBV5-1; J: TRBJ2-5; CDR3: ASSLDSQETQY
V: TRBV5-6; J: TRBJ1-3; CDR3: ASSLGGPSGNTIY
V: TRBV19; J: TRBJ2-4; CDR3: ASSIDGTGQNIQY
V: TRBV11-2; J: TRBJ2-3; CDR3: ASSLRWTSTDTQY
V: TRBV25-1; J: TRBJ2-7; CDR3: ASSRTGDRAYEQY
V: TRBV4-3; J: TRBJ2-2; CDR3: ASSPSGGARGELF
V: TRBV5-1; J: TRBJ2-2; CDR3: ASSVDSNTGELF
V: TRBV3-1/TRBV3-2; J: TRBJ2-5; CDR3: ASSQAWGGETQY
V: TRBV7-2; J: TRBJ2-1; CDR3: ASSLRRGRNNEQF
V: TRBV28; J: TRBJ1-2; CDR3: ASSGLYGYT
V: TRBV12-5; J: TRBJ2-7; CDR3: ASGLDQTGEQY
V: TRBV6-4; J: TRBJ2-3; CDR3: ASRESGTDTQY
V: TRBV7-2; J: TRBJ1-1; CDR3: ASSLMGGGNTEAF
V: TRBV11-2; J: TRBJ2-7; CDR3: ASSLFLSSGHGEQY
V: TRBV6-1; J: TRBJ1-2; CDR3: ASSEVEGAHGGYT
V: TRBV27; J: TRBJ1-5; CDR3: ASRYLDRGGKKSNQPQH
V: TRBV27; J: TRBJ1-2; CDR3: ASSWGGGYGYT
V: TRBV11-2; J: TRBJ1-3; CDR3: ASSPDSDRTIY
V: TRBV5-5; J: TRBJ1-4; CDR3: ASSVTGGVGEKLF
V: TRBV7-2; J: TRBJ2-1; CDR3: ASSLRTSGTDEQF
V: TRBV18; J: TRBJ1-2; CDR3: ASSPRQGTSNYGYT
V: TRBV28; J: TRBJ2-3; CDR3: ASSLSPGYTDTQY
V: TRBV15; J: TRBJ1-2; CDR3: ATSRSRGLGHGYT
V: TRBV20-1; J: TRBJ2-5; CDR3: SASDLQGRETQY
V: TRBV18; J: TRBJ2-2; CDR3: ASSPIRDSTGELF
V: TRBV9; J: TRBJ1-2; CDR3: ASSPTGPYGYT
V: TRBV18; J: TRBJ2-3; CDR3: ASSPRGTGTDTQY
V: TRBV16; J: TRBJ1-5; CDR3: ASSQWGGALNQPQH
V: TRBV3-1/TRBV3-2; J: TRBJ1-2; CDR3: ASSQKGQGMGAGYT
V: TRBV19; J: TRBJ1-5; CDR3: ASSKISTGINQPQH
V: TRBV19; J: TRBJ1-3; CDR3: ASSPPSGTGRSGNTIY
V: TRBV5-8; J: TRBJ1-2; CDR3: ASSPRENYGYT
V: TRBV3-1/TRBV3-2; J: TRBJ2-3; CDR3: ASSPTRTSGGKLRDTQY
V: TRBV19; J: TRBJ1-1; CDR3: ASRLRGPMNTEAF